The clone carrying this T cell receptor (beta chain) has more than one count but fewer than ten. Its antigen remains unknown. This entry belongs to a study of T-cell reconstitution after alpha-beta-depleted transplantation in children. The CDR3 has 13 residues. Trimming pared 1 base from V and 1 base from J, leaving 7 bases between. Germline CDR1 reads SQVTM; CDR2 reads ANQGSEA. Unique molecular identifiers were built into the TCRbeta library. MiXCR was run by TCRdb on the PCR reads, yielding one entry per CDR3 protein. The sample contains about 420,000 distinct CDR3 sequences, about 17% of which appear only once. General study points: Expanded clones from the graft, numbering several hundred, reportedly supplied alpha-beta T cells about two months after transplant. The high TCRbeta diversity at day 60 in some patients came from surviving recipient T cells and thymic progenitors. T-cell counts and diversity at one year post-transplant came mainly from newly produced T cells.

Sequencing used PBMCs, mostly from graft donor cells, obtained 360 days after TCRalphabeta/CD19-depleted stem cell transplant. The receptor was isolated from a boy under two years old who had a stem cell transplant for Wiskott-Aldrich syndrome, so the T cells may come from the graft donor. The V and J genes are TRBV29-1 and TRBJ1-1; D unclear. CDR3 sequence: CSVEARQNTEAFF. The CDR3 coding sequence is TGCAGCGTTGAAGCCAGGCAGAACACTGAAGCTTTCTTT.